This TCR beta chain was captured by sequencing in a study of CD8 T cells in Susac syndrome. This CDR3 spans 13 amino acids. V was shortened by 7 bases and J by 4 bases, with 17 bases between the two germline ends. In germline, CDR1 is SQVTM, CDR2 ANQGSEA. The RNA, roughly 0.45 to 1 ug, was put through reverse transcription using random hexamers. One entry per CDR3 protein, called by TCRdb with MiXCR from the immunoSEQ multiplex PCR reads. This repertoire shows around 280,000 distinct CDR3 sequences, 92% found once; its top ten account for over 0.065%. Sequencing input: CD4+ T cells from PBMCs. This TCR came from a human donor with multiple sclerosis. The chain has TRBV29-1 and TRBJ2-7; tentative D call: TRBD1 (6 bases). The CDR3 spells CSAQGHGVYEQYF. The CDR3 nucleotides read TGCAGCGCTCAGGGACACGGTGTATACGAGCAGTACTTC.